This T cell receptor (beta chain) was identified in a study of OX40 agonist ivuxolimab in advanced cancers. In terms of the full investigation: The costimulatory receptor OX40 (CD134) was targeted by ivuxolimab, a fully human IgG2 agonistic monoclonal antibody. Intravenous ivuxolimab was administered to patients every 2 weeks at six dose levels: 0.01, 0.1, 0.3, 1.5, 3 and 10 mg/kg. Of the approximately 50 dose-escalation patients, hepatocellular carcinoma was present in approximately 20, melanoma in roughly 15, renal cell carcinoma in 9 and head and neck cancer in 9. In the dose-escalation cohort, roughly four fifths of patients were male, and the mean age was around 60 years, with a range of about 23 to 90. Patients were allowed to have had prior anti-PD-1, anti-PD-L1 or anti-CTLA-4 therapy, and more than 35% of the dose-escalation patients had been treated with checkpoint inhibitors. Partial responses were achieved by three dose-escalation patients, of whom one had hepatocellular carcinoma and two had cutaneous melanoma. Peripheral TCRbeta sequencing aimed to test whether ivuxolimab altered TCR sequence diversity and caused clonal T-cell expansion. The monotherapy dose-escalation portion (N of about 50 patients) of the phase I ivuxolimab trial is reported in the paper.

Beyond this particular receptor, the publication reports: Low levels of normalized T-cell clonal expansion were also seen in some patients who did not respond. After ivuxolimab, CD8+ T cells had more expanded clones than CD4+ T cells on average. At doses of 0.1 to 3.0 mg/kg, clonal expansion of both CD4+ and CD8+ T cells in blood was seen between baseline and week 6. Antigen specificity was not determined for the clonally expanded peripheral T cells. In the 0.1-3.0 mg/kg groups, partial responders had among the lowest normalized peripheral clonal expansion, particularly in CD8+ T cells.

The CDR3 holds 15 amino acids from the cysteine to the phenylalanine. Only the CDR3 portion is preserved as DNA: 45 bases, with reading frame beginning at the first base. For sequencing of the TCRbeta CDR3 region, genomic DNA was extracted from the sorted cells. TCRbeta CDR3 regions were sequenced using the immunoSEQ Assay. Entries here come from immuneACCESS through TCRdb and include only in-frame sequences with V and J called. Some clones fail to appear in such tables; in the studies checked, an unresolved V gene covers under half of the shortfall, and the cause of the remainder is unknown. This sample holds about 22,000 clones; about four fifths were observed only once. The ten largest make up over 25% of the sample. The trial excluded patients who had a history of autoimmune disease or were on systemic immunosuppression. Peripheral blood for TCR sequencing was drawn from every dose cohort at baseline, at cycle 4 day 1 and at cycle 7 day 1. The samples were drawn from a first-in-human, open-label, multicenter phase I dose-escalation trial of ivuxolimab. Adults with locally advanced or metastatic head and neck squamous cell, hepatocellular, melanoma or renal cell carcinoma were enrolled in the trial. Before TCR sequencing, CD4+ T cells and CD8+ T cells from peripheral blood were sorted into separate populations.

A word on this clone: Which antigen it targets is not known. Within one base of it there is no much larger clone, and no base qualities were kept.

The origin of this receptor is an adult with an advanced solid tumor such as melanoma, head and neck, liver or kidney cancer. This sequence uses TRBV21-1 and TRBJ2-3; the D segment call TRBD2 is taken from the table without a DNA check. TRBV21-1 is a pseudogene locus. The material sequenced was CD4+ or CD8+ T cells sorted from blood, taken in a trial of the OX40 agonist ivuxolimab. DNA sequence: TGTGCCAGCAGCAAAGGTCCGGGTATGACAGATACGCAGTATTTT. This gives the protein CASSKGPGMTDTQYF.